This TCR beta chain was sequenced during a study of Graves' ophthalmopathy and Graves' hyperthyroidism. Whole-study context: Cases classed as stable hyperthyroidism had no ophthalmopathy within 18 months of follow-up.

In germline, CDR1 is LNHDA, CDR2 SQIVND (reference sequence). Between the trimmed V and J ends, which lost 10 bases and 13 bases, there was a span of 22 bases. The CDR3 runs to 12 residues. Beta-chain TCR CDR3 regions were amplified from RNA transcripts. The workflow started with a first-round RT-PCR run with HTBI primers and then moved on to a second-round multiplex PCR. TCRdb processed the multiplex PCR reads anew with MiXCR; each CDR3 protein has one entry. The top ten clones hold 11% of a sample with around 1,200,000 distinct CDR3 sequences, around a third of them seen once. This clonotype was picked up many times.

J is TRBJ1-2 and V is TRBV19, with a possible D match to TRBD1 (6 bases). The sample consisted of peripheral blood or thyroid tissue (not recorded which). The TCR sequence derives from an adult man with Graves' hyperthyroidism. The CDR3 DNA follows: TGTGCCACTTACCAGACAGGCACGGGTATCACCTTC. It encodes CATYQTGTGITF.